This passage covers 12 T cell receptor beta chains from one sample sequenced in a study of blood T cell repertoires in COVID-19. Method: immunoSEQ multiplex PCR; TCRdb's copy keeps in-frame clones and lacks some. The table includes about 72,000 clones, roughly 88% detected once. Specimen: peripheral blood. Receptors were obtained from a man aged 45 to 65 with acute or convalescent COVID-19.

The V and J genes are TRBV3-1 (or the pseudogene TRBV3-2) and TRBJ1-1, with 7 bases that match TRBD1. This CDR3 has 18 residues. J gave up 5 bases and V 3 bases, and 18 bases lay outside the gene matches. Germline CDR1 reads LGHDT; CDR2 reads YNNKEL (reference sequence). CDR3: CASSQFPHRGPKATEAFF. Written as DNA, the CDR3 is TGTGCCAGCAGCCAGTTTCCCCACAGGGGCCCCAAGGCAACTGAAGCTTTCTTT.

This clone was observed a handful of times. The chain is built from TRBV7-9 and TRBJ1-4; possibly TRBD1 for D (5 bases). Trimming shortened V by 4 bases and J by 0 bases, and 9 bases separated the two germline ends. The CDR3 contains 15 residues. Germline V gene lookup returns CDR1 SEHNR and CDR2 FQNEAQ (reference sequence). The CDR3 is CASSSYRTTNEKLFF. The CDR3 coding sequence is TGTGCCAGCAGCTCCTACAGGACAACTAATGAAAAACTGTTTTTT.

This sequence joins TRBV6-5 and TRBJ1-4, with 7 bases matching TRBD1. CDR1 is MNHEY and CDR2 is SVGAGI in the germline V gene. The CDR3 runs to 15 residues. The ends lost 5 bases at V and 6 bases at J; junction bases unmatched: 9. Here the CDR3 DNA reads TGTGCCAGCAGTAAACAGGGGATATTGGATGAAAAACTGTTTTTT. It is translated as CASSKQGILDEKLFF.

The chain joins TRBV5-1 to TRBJ1-2, with D perhaps matching TRBD1 (5 bases). The CDR3 has 15 residues. The germline V and J ends were trimmed by 4 bases and 4 bases, with 17 bases remaining between them. The germline V gene has CDR1 SGHRS and CDR2 YFSETQ. CDR3 in amino acids: CASSEGRTDIYGYTF. CDR3 nucleotides: TGCGCCAGCAGCGAGGGGAGGACGGATATCTATGGCTACACCTTC.

The genes are TRBV7-2 and TRBJ1-1; the D is unclear. The CDR3 is 14 residues long. Germline CDR1 is SGHTA and CDR2 is FQGNSA. V was clipped by 1 base and J by 5 bases, with 11 bases between them. Written as DNA, the CDR3 is TGTGCCAGCAGCTTAGGGCGGTCAGCGACTGAAGCTTTCTTT. This encodes CASSLGRSATEAFF.

The chain combines TRBV11-2 with TRBJ2-1, with 8 bases matching TRBD2. CDR3 length: 15 amino acids. The J segment lost 4 bases and the V segment lost 1 base, leaving 3 bases of the junction unmatched. Per germline, CDR1 SGHAT and CDR2 FQNNGV. The DNA of the CDR3 is TGTGCCAGCAGCTTAGTTAGCGGGGAATACAATGAGCAGTTCTTC. It specifies CASSLVSGEYNEQFF.

The chain recombines TRBV6-5 with TRBJ1-1, with 7 positions matching TRBD1. Germline trimming cut 10 bases from V and 4 bases from J; bases unmatched to any gene: 9. Germline V CDR1 and CDR2: MNHEY, SVGAGI. The CDR3 covers 13 residues. CDR3 sequence (DNA): TGTGCCACCCGACAGGGTTCGAGCACTGAAGCTTTCTTT. Protein: CATRQGSSTEAFF.

This sequence joins TRBV9 and TRBJ2-5; 7 nucleotides align to TRBD2. This CDR3 has 14 residues. Per germline, CDR1 SGDLS and CDR2 YYNGEE. After removal of 0 bases from V and 2 bases from J, the junction contained 1 base not matched to a gene. The chain's CDR3 is CASSVGGGQETQYF. CDR3 in DNA: TGTGCCAGCAGCGTAGGGGGAGGGCAAGAGACCCAGTACTTC.

V and J are TRBV7-2 and TRBJ2-7; 8 nucleotides match TRBD2. The CDR3 length is 15 residues. Losses at the gene ends were 3 bases for V and 1 base for J; bases not matched to a gene: 5. Germline V gene lookup returns CDR1 SGHTA and CDR2 FQGNSA. The CDR3 DNA follows: TGTGCCAGCAGCTTTGATGCGGGGGGTTCCTACGAGCAGTACTTC. This translates into CASSFDAGGSYEQYF.

The chain couples TRBV9 to TRBJ2-1, with 9 bases lining up with TRBD2. The CDR3 runs to 15 residues. After removal of 3 bases from V and 0 bases from J, the junction contained 1 base not matched to a gene. CDR1 and CDR2 from the germline V gene are SGDLS and YYNGEE. The CDR3 DNA sequence: TGTGCCAGCAGCGATAGCGGGGGCTCCTACAATGAGCAGTTCTTC. It specifies CASSDSGGSYNEQFF.

The CDR3 spells CAWRDRVGSPLHF. The DNA of the CDR3 is TGTGCCTGGCGAGACAGGGTTGGTTCACCCCTCCACTTT. The genes are TRBV30 and TRBJ1-6; TRBD1 matches 7 bases. The V gene end was trimmed by 5 bases and the J gene end by 9 bases; junction bases not matched to a gene: 7. The germline gives CDR1 GTSNPN, CDR2 SVGIG (reference sequence). This CDR3 has 13 residues. The complete variable domain, with remaining parts taken from reference TRBV30 and TRBJ1-6, reads SQTIHQWPATLVQPVGSPLSLECTVEGTSNPNLYWYRQAAGRGLQLLFYSVGIGQISSEVPQNLSASRPQDRQFILSSKKLLLSDSGFYLCAWRDRVGSPLHFGNGTRLTVT.

The table lists this clone with a few counts. This chain joins TRBV19 and TRBJ1-2; a weak D match, TRBD1 (5 bases). The CDR3 is 13 amino acids. The germline gives CDR1 LNHDA, CDR2 SQIVND (reference sequence). V was clipped by 3 bases and J by 4 bases, with 9 bases between them. The CDR3 protein is CASSMGLIYGYTF. CDR3 sequence (DNA): TGTGCCAGTAGTATGGGACTCATCTATGGCTACACCTTC.